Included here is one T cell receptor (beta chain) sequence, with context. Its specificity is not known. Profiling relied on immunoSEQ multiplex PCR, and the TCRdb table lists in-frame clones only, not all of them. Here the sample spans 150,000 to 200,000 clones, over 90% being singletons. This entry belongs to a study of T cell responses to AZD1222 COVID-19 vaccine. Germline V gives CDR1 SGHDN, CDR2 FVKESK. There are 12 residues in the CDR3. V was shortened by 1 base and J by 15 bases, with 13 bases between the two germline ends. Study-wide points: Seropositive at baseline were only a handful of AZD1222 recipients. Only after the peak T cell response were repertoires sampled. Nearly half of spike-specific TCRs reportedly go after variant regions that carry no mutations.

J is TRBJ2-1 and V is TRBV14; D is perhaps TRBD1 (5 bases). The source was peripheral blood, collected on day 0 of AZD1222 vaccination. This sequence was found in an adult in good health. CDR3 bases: TGTGCCAGCAGCCAAGCGAGACAGACCCGGTTCTTC. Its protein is CASSQARQTRFF.